The 3 T cell receptor beta chains in this list originate from one sample, sequenced in a study of cytomegalovirus exposure and HLA in healthy donors. The primer mix had 60 Vbeta and 13 Jbeta primers. Some clones are missing from TCRdb's copy, which holds only in-frame ones; the method was immunoSEQ multiplex PCR. The sample records over 85,000 clones, about four fifths being singletons. The sample taken for sequencing was PBMCs. The receptor source for this set is a woman aged 60 to 75 in good health and CMV-seropositive.

This clone was recorded a few times. The CDR3 spells CATNLAPGDSGNTIYF. The CDR3 DNA reads as TGCGCCACCAACTTGGCCCCAGGGGACTCTGGAAACACCATATATTTT. V usage is TRBV10-1 and J usage is TRBJ1-3; D may be TRBD1 (6 bases). The CDR3 sequence is 16 residues long. V was trimmed by 10 bases and J by 0 bases, leaving 19 bases between them. Germline lookup yields CDR1 WNHNN and CDR2 SYGVQD (reference sequence).

The table lists this clone with a few counts. V usage is TRBV11-2 and J usage is TRBJ2-1; 10 bases are shared with TRBD2. The CDR3 contains 15 residues. V shed 4 bases, J shed 6 bases, and the junction held 6 bases outside the gene matches. CDR1 and CDR2 from the germline V gene are SGHAT and FQNNGV. CDR3 residues: CASSSLAGVVNEQFF. For the CDR3, the DNA is TGTGCCAGCAGCTCGCTAGCGGGAGTAGTCAATGAGCAGTTCTTC.

V and J are TRBV28 and TRBJ2-2; 11 bases are a match to TRBD2. Germline V CDR1 and CDR2: MDHEN, SYDVKM. This CDR3 spans 14 amino acids. V shed 8 bases, J shed 3 bases, and the junction held 2 bases outside the gene matches. The chain's CDR3 is CASLAGGYTGELFF. The CDR3 nucleotides read TGTGCCAGCCTAGCGGGAGGTTACACCGGGGAGCTGTTTTTT.